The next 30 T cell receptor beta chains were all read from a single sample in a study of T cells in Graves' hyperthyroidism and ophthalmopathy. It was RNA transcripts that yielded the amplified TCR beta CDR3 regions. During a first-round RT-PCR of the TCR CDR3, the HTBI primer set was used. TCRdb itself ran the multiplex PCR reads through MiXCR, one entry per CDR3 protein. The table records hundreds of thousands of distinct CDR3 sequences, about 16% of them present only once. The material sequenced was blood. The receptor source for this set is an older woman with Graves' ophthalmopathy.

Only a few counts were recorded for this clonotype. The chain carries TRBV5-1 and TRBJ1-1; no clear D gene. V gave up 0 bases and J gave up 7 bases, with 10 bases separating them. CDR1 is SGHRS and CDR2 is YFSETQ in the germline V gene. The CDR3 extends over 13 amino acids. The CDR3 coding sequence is TGCGCCAGCAGCTTGGCGGTGGACCGTGAAGCTTTCTTT. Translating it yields CASSLAVDREAFF. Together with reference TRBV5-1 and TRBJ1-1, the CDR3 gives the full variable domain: KAGVTQTPRYLIKTRGQQVTLSCSPISGHRSVSWYQQTPGQGLQFLFEYFSETQRNKGNFPGRFSGRQFSNSRSEMNVSTLELGDSALYLCASSLAVDREAFFGQGTRLTVV.

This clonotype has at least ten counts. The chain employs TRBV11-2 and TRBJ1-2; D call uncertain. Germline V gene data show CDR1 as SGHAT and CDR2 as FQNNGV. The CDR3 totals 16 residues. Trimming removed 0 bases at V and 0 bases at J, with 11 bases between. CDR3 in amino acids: CASSLDGVGANYGYTF. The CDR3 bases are TGTGCCAGCAGCTTAGACGGGGTTGGAGCTAACTATGGCTACACCTTC.

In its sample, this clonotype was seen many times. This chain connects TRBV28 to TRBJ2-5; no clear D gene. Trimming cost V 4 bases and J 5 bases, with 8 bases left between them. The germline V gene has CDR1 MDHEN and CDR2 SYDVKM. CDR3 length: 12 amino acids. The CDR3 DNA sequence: TGTGCCAGCAGTTCGCCCAGCGAGACCCAGTACTTC. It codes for CASSSPSETQYF.

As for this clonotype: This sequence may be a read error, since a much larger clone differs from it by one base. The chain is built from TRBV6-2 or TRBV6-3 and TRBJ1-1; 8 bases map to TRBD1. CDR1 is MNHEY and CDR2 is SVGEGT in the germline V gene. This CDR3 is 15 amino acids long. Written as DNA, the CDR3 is TGTGCCAACAGTTACGGGGGACAGGCGAGGGCTGAAGCTTTCTTT. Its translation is CANSYGGQARAEAFF.

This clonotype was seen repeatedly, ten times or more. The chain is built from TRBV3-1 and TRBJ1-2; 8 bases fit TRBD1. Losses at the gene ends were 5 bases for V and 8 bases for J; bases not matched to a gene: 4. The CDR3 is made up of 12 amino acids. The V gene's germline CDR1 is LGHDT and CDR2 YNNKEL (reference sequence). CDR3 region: CASSETGDGYTF. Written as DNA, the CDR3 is TGTGCCAGCAGCGAGACAGGGGACGGCTACACCTTC.

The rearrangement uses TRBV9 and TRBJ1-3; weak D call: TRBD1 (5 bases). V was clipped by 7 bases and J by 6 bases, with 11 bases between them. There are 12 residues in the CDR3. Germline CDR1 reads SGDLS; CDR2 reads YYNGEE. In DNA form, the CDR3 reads TGTGCCAGCGCGGGGCCTCTAAACACCATATATTTT. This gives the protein CASAGPLNTIYF. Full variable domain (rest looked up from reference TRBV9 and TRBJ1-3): DSGVTQTPKHLITATGQRVTLRCSPRSGDLSVYWYQQSLDQGLQFLIQYYNGEERAKGNILERFSAQQFPDLHSELNLSSLELGDSALYFCASAGPLNTIYFGEGSWLTVV.

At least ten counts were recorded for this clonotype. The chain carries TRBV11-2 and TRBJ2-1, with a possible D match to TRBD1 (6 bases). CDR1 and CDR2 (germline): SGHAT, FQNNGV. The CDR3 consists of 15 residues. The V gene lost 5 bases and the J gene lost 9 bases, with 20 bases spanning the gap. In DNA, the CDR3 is TGTGCCAGCAGCCTCACGGGACAAAAAGTTCCTGAGCAGTTCTTC. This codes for CASSLTGQKVPEQFF.

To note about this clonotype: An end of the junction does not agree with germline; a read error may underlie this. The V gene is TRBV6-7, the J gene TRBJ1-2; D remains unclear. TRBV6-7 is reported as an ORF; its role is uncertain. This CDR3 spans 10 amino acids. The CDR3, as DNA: TGTGCCAGCAGCTACTATGGCTACACCTTC. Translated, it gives CASSYYGYTF.

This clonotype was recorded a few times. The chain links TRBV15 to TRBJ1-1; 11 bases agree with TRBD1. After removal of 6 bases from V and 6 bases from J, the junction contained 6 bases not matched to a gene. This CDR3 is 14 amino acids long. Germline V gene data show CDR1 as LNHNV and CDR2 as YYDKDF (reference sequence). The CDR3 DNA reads TGTGCCACCAGAGCGGACAGGGGGCATCCTGAAGCTTTCTTT. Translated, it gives CATRADRGHPEAFF.

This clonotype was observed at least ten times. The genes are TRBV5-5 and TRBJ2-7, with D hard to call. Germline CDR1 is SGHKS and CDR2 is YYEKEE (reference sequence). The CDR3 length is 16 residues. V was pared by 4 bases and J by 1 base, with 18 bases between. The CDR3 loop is CASSPLLRGDSYEQYF. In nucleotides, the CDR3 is TGTGCCAGCAGCCCGCTTCTACGCGGTGATTCCTACGAGCAGTACTTC.

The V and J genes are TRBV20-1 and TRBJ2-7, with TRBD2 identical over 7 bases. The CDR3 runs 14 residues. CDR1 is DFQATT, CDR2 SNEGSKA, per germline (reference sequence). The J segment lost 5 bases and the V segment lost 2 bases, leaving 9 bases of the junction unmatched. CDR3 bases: TGCAGTGCTAGAAGTTCTAGCGGAGGGGACGAGCAGTACTTC. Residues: CSARSSSGGDEQYF.

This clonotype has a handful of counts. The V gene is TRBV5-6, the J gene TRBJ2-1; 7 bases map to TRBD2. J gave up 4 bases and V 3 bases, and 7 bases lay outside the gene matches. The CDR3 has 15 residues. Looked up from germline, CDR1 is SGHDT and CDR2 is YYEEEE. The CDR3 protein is CASSWASGSYNEQFF. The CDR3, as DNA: TGTGCCAGCAGCTGGGCTAGCGGATCTTACAATGAGCAGTTCTTC.

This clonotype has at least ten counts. The CDR3 is CASSLSQTFNEQFF. Here the CDR3 DNA reads TGTGCCAGCAGTTTATCTCAGACATTCAATGAGCAGTTCTTC. V gene TRBV28 combines with J gene TRBJ2-1; D is uncertain. V lost 1 base and J 6 bases, leaving 10 bases between the germline ends. The germline gives CDR1 MDHEN, CDR2 SYDVKM. The CDR3 spans 14 residues.

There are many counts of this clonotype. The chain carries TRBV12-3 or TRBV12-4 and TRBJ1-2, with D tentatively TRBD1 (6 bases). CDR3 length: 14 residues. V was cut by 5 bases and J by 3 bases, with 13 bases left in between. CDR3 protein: CASSRVRGDYGYTF. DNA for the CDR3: TGTGCCAGCAGTAGGGTCAGGGGCGACTATGGCTACACCTTC.

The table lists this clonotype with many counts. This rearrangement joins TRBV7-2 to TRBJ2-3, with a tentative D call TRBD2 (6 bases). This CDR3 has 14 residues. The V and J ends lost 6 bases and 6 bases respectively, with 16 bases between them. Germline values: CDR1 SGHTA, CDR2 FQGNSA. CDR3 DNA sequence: TGTGCCAGCAGATCGTCAGGAGGGCTTGATACGCAGTATTTT. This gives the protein CASRSSGGLDTQYF.

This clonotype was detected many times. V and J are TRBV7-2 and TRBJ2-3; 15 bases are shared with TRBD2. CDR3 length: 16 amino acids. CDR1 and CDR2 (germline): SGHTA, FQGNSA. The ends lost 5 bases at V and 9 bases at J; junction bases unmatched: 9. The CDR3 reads CASSATGLAGGPTQYF. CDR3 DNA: TGTGCCAGCAGCGCAACAGGACTAGCGGGAGGGCCGACGCAGTATTTT.

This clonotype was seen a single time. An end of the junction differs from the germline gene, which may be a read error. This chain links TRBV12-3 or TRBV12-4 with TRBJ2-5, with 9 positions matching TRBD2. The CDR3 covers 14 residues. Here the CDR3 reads CASSLARLAGLKDF. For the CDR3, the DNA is TGTGCCAGCAGTTTAGCTCGGCTAGCGGGGCTCAAGGACTTC.

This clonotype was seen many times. CDR3 DNA sequence: TGCGCCAGCAGCTTGTCAGGGATAGATACGCAGTATTTT. This gives the protein CASSLSGIDTQYF. This sequence joins TRBV5-1 and TRBJ2-3; maybe TRBD1 (5 bases). The CDR3 runs 13 residues. V was cut by 1 base and J by 5 bases, with 8 bases left in between. Per germline, CDR1 SGHRS and CDR2 YFSETQ. Looking up the rest from reference TRBV5-1 and TRBJ2-3 gives the full variable domain: KAGVTQTPRYLIKTRGQQVTLSCSPISGHRSVSWYQQTPGQGLQFLFEYFSETQRNKGNFPGRFSGRQFSNSRSEMNVSTLELGDSALYLCASSLSGIDTQYFGPGTRLTVL.

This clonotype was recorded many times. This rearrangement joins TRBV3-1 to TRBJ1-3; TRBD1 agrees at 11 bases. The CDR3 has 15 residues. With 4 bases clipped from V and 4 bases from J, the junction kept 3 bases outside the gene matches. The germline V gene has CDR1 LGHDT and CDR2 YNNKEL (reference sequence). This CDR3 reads CASSRTGGAGNTIYF. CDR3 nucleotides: TGTGCCAGCAGCCGGACAGGGGGCGCGGGAAACACCATATATTTT.

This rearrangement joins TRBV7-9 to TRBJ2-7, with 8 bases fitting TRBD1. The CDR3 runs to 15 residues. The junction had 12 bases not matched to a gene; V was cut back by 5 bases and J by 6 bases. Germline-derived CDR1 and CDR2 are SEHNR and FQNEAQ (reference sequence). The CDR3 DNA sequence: TGTGCCAGCAGCCCCCCGGGACAGGAAGTCGGCGAGCAGTACTTC. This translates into CASSPPGQEVGEQYF.

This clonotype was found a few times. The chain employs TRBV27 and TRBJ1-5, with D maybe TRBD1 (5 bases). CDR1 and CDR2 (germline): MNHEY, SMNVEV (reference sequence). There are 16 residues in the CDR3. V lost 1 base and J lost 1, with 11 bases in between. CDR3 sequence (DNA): TGTGCCAGCAGTTTATTGTCAGGGATAAGCAATCAGCCCCAGCATTTT. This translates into CASSLLSGISNQPQHF.

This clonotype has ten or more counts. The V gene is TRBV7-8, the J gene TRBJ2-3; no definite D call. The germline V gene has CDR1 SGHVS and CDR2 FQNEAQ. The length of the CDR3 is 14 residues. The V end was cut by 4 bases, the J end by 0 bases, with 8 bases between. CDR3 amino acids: CASSSTISTDTQYF. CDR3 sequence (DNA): TGTGCCAGCAGCTCGACAATAAGCACAGATACGCAGTATTTT.

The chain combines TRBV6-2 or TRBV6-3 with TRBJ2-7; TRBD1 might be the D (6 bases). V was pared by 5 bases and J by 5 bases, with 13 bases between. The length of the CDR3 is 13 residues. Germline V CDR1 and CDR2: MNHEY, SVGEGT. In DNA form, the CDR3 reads TGTGCCAGCAGTAACCCAACAGGGCACGAGCAGTACTTC. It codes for CASSNPTGHEQYF.

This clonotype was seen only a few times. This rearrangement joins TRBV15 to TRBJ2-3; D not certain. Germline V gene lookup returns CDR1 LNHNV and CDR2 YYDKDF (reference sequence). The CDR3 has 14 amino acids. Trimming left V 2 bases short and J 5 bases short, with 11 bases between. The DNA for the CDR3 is TGTGCCACCAGCAGATCCCCCCTGGGAGATACGCAGTATTTT. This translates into CATSRSPLGDTQYF.

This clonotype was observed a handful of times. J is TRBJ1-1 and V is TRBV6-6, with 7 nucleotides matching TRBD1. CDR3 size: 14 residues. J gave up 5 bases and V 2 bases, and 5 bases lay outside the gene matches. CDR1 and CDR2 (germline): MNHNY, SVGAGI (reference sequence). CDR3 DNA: TGTGCCAGCAGTTACAGTGCAGGGGGGACTGAAGCTTTCTTT. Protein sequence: CASSYSAGGTEAFF.

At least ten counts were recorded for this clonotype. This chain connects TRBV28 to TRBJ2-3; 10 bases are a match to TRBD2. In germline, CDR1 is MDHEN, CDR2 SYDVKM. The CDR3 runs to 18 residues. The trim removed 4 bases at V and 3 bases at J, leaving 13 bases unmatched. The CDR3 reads CASSSRASGRRRTDTQYF. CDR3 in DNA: TGTGCCAGCAGTTCTCGAGCTAGCGGGAGACGTAGGACAGATACGCAGTATTTT. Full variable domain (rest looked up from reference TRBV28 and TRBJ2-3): DVKVTQSSRYLVKRTGEKVFLECVQDMDHENMFWYRQDPGLGLRLIYFSYDVKMKEKGDIPEGYSVSREKKERFSLILESASTNQTSMYLCASSSRASGRRRTDTQYFGPGTRLTVL.

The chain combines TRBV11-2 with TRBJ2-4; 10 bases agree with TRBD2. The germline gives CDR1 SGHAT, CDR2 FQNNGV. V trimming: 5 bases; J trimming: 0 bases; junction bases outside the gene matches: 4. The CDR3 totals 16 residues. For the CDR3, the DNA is TGTGCCAGCAGCCCCTGGACTAGCGGAGCCAAAAACATTCAGTACTTC. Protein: CASSPWTSGAKNIQYF.

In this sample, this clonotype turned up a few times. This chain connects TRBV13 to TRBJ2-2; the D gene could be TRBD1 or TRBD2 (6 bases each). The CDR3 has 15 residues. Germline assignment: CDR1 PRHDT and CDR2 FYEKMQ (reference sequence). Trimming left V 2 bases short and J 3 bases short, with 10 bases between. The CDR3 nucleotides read TGTGCCAGCAGCTTACCAGGGGAGGACACCGGGGAGCTGTTTTTT. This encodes CASSLPGEDTGELFF. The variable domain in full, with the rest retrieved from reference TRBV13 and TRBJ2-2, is AAGVIQSPRHLIKEKRETATLKCYPIPRHDTVYWYQQGPGQDPQFLISFYEKMQSDKGSIPDRFSAQQFSDYHSELNMSSLELGDSALYFCASSLPGEDTGELFFGEGSRLTVL.

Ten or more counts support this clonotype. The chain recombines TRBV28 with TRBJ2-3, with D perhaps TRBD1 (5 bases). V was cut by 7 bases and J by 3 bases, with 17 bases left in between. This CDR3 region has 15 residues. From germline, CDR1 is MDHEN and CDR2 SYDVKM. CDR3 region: CASNPRVGRTDTQYF. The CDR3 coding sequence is TGTGCCAGCAACCCTAGAGTGGGGCGGACAGATACGCAGTATTTT.

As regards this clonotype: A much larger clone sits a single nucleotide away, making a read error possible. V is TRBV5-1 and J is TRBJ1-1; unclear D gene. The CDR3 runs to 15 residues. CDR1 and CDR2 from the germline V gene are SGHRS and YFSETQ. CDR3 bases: TGCACCAGCAGCTTTCCAAATAGGGCGAACACTGAAGCTTTCTTT. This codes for CTSSFPNRANTEAFF.